Shown below are 15 T cell receptor beta chains from a single sample sequenced in a study of immune evolution from preneoplasia to lung adenocarcinoma. Sequencing used immunoSEQ multiplex PCR; TCRdb keeps in-frame clones, though not all of them. The sample gives 7,000 to 9,000 clones, 83% of which show up once; 2.5% to 3.5% is in the top ten. Sequenced input: FFPE minimally invasive lung adenocarcinoma tissue. The source of these receptors is a person in their 70s with lung adenocarcinoma.

The genes are TRBV9 and TRBJ2-5; 8 nucleotides line up with TRBD1. Trimming cost V 3 bases and J 4 bases; bases outside gene matches: 11. Germline V gives CDR1 SGDLS, CDR2 YYNGEE. This CDR3 is built from 16 residues. CDR3 region: CASSEGQAGWGETQYF. The CDR3 region has the DNA TGTGCCAGCAGCGAGGGACAGGCAGGTTGGGGAGAGACCCAGTACTTC.

V is TRBV2 and J is TRBJ2-5, with D tentatively TRBD1 (6 bases). In germline, CDR1 is SNHLY, CDR2 FYNNEI. With 3 bases removed from V and 2 bases from J, the gap between germline ends came to 13 bases. The CDR3 totals 15 residues. The CDR3 region has the DNA TGTGCCAGCAGTGATAGGGGGAAGGGGCAAGAGACCCAGTACTTC. Translation gives CASSDRGKGQETQYF.

This clone was counted a few times. The identical CDR3 is also encoded by other nucleotide sequences in the sample. CDR3 residues: CASSPPDRGAFF. CDR3 coding DNA: TGTGCCAGCAGTCCCCCAGATCGGGGAGCTTTCTTT. The chain carries TRBV28 and TRBJ1-1; unclear D gene. The CDR3 has 12 residues. The germline gives CDR1 MDHEN, CDR2 SYDVKM. The germline V and J ends were trimmed by 5 bases and 10 bases, with 14 bases remaining between them.

This chain links TRBV15 with TRBJ1-1, with D unclear. From germline, CDR1 is LNHNV and CDR2 YYDKDF (reference sequence). V lost 3 bases, J lost 12 bases, and 20 bases lay in between. This CDR3 contains 14 residues. The CDR3 bases are TGTGCCACCAGCAGTGATGGCCCGAATTTAGGGTCTTTCTTT. This translates into CATSSDGPNLGSFF.

V gene TRBV13 combines with J gene TRBJ2-3; D is unresolved. This CDR3 contains 16 residues. The germline V and J ends were trimmed by 2 bases and 4 bases, with 16 bases remaining between them. Germline V lookup: CDR1 PRHDT, CDR2 FYEKMQ (reference sequence). In DNA form, the CDR3 reads TGTGCCAGCAGCTTATTACGCGGCAGTAAGGCAGATACGCAGTATTTT. Translation: CASSLLRGSKADTQYF.

This clone was detected a few times. The gene calls are TRBV28 and TRBJ1-4; maybe TRBD1 (6 bases). Trimming took 1 base from V and 7 from J, leaving 13 bases between them. The CDR3 consists of 15 residues. From germline, CDR1 is MDHEN and CDR2 SYDVKM. The CDR3 nucleotides are TGTGCCAGCAGTTTATTCGGGGGGGCCCGTGAAAAACTGTTTTTT. It specifies CASSLFGGAREKLFF.

This rearrangement joins TRBV30 to TRBJ2-3, with 12 bases identical to TRBD2. Trimming cost V 4 bases and J 8 bases; bases outside gene matches: 4. In germline, CDR1 is GTSNPN, CDR2 SVGIG (reference sequence). This CDR3 is 13 amino acids long. CDR3 sequence: CAWKTSGGSTQYF. In nucleotides, the CDR3 is TGTGCCTGGAAGACTAGCGGGGGTTCTACGCAGTATTTT.

This chain connects TRBV19 to TRBJ2-6, with 7 positions matching TRBD1. This CDR3 is built from 16 residues. Unmatched junction bases numbered 4, after V lost 3 bases and J lost 2 bases. The germline CDR1 and CDR2 sequences are LNHDA and SQIVND (reference sequence). For the CDR3, the DNA is TGTGCCAGTAGTATCGCCAGGGGGACTGGGGCCAACGTCCTGACTTTC. It specifies CASSIARGTGANVLTF.

The V and J genes are TRBV19 and TRBJ2-7; D might be TRBD2 (5 bases). The CDR3 runs to 14 residues. CDR1 and CDR2 from the germline V gene are LNHDA and SQIVND (reference sequence). The V end lost 3 bases, the J end lost 2 bases, and 11 bases lay between the germline ends. CDR3 in amino acids: CASSIRGNPYEQYF. In DNA, the CDR3 is TGTGCCAGTAGTATTAGAGGGAACCCCTACGAGCAGTACTTC.

This chain links TRBV2 with TRBJ1-5, with D possibly TRBD1 on 5 matching bases. Germline CDR1 is SNHLY and CDR2 is FYNNEI. Trimming took off 6 bases at V and 2 bases at J, with 17 bases between the two ends. The CDR3 is 16 residues long. CDR3 amino acids: CASRQRSGLGNQPQHF. DNA of the CDR3: TGTGCCAGCAGACAACGTTCAGGGCTGGGCAATCAGCCCCAGCATTTT.

This clone was detected once. V and J are TRBV9 and TRBJ1-2; possible D gene TRBD1, 5 bases. The germline CDR1 and CDR2 sequences are SGDLS and YYNGEE. V was pared by 4 bases and J by 0 bases, with 7 bases between. CDR3 size: 13 residues. The CDR3 DNA follows: TGTGCCAGCAGCCAGGGAACTAACTATGGCTACACCTTC. It yields the protein CASSQGTNYGYTF.

The chain joins TRBV19 to TRBJ2-1; 8 bases are shared with TRBD1. From germline, CDR1 is LNHDA and CDR2 SQIVND (reference sequence). The J segment lost 3 bases and the V segment lost 2 bases, leaving 9 bases of the junction unmatched. The CDR3 extends over 17 amino acids. CDR3 bases: TGTGCCAGTAGTATATTGCAGGGGACAGGAAGCTACAATGAGCAGTTCTTC. This encodes CASSILQGTGSYNEQFF.

This clone was counted a single time. This chain links TRBV10-3 with TRBJ1-4; tentative D call: TRBD1 (5 bases). This CDR3 is built from 13 residues. CDR1 is ENHRY and CDR2 is SYGVKD in the germline V gene. The ends were cut back, 10 bases at V and 5 bases at J, with 14 bases in the middle. The CDR3 coding sequence is TGTGCCACCGGTAGCTGGGGGAATGAAAAACTGTTTTTT. It specifies CATGSWGNEKLFF.

The V and J genes are TRBV6-1 and TRBJ2-6, with D perhaps matching TRBD1 or TRBD2 (5 bases each). Between the trimmed V and J ends, which lost 1 base and 4 bases, there was a span of 20 bases. Per the germline V gene, CDR1 is MNHNS and CDR2 is SASEGT. The CDR3 totals 19 residues. CDR3 nucleotides: TGTGCCAGCAGTGAAGGAATGCAGGGAGAAATTTCCGGGGCCAACGTCCTGACTTTC. Amino acid sequence: CASSEGMQGEISGANVLTF.

This chain uses TRBV19 with TRBJ1-1; D may be TRBD1 (5 bases). Germline lookup yields CDR1 LNHDA and CDR2 SQIVND (reference sequence). The CDR3 runs 16 residues. Trimming removed 2 bases from V and 1 base from J, with 14 bases in between. Here the CDR3 reads CASSIRSGRTNTEAFF. As DNA, the CDR3 is TGTGCCAGTAGTATAAGATCGGGACGGACGAACACTGAAGCTTTCTTT.